A selection of T cell receptor beta chains follows, all from one sample in a study of cytomegalovirus exposure and HLA in healthy donors. Repertoires were generated with immunoSEQ multiplex PCR, while TCRdb's copy carries only in-frame clones and drops some. Among 150,000 to 200,000 clones listed, about 82% were seen once. Sequences were obtained from PBMCs. The receptors originated from a man aged 25-45 years in good health and CMV-seropositive. Both conserved end residues are part of each CDR3. Fields, in order: D gene, V gene, J gene, clone size, CDR3 protein, CDR3 DNA. D genes are given only for firm matches. The size of a clone is reported for some rows only, either as once, few or many, or as a class for expanded clones.

D: -; V: TRBV4-3; J: TRBJ1-1; size: -; CDR3: CASSHVQQGRDTEAFF; DNA: TGCGCCAGCAGCCATGTACAACAGGGACGGGACACTGAAGCTTTCTTT
D: -; V: TRBV2; J: TRBJ1-3; size: many; CDR3: CASSKDSYSGNTIYF; DNA: TGTGCCAGCAGCAAGGACTCCTACTCTGGAAACACCATATATTTT
D: TRBD2; V: TRBV6-6; J: TRBJ2-7; size: -; CDR3: CASSYSGSGVFEQYF; DNA: TGTGCCAGCAGTTACTCGGGAAGCGGGGTATTCGAGCAGTACTTC
D: TRBD1; V: TRBV5-6; J: TRBJ1-3; size: -; CDR3: CASSNPGGAGLNTIYF; DNA: TGTGCCAGCAGCAACCCAGGGGGCGCGGGTTTAAACACCATATATTTT
D: -; V: TRBV7-9; J: TRBJ1-1; size: -; CDR3: CASSPSTGGFSTEAFF; DNA: TGTGCCAGCAGCCCGTCCACGGGGGGCTTTAGCACTGAAGCTTTCTTT
D: TRBD1; V: TRBV19; J: TRBJ2-7; size: -; CDR3: CASSRAGTALEQYF; DNA: TGTGCCAGTAGTCGAGCCGGGACAGCGCTCGAGCAGTACTTC
D: -; V: TRBV4-2; J: TRBJ1-6; size: once; CDR3: CASRPQANSPLHF; DNA: TGTGCCAGCAGGCCACAGGCCAATTCACCCCTCCACTTT
D: -; V: TRBV27; J: TRBJ2-7; size: few; CDR3: CASSSRDSEQYF; DNA: TGTGCCAGCAGTTCCAGGGACTCCGAGCAGTACTTC
D: TRBD1; V: TRBV6-4; J: TRBJ1-2; size: once; CDR3: CASNPGTGFGYTF; DNA: TGTGCCAGCAATCCGGGGACAGGGTTTGGCTACACCTTC
D: TRBD1; V: TRBV7-2; J: TRBJ2-7; size: -; CDR3: CASSLTLWGQGAHEQYF; DNA: TGTGCCAGCAGCTTGACTTTGTGGGGACAGGGGGCCCACGAGCAGTACTTC
D: -; V: TRBV13; J: TRBJ1-2; size: once; CDR3: CASSLGTDNYGYTF; DNA: TGTGCCAGCAGCTTAGGGACAGATAACTATGGCTACACCTTC
D: -; V: TRBV4-1; J: TRBJ1-3; size: few; CDR3: CASSQDQGGNSGNTIYF; DNA: TGCGCCAGCAGCCAAGATCAGGGAGGAAACTCTGGAAACACCATATATTTT
D: -; V: TRBV7-7; J: TRBJ2-3; size: -; CDR3: CASSLSGYSTDTQYF; DNA: TGTGCTAGCAGCTTAAGCGGGTACAGCACAGATACGCAGTATTTT
D: -; V: TRBV7-8; J: TRBJ1-1; size: -; CDR3: CASSLQGFRNTEAFF; DNA: TGTGCCAGCAGCTTACAGGGGTTTCGGAACACTGAAGCTTTCTTT
D: -; V: TRBV7-2; J: TRBJ1-4; size: -; CDR3: CASSFTGSEKLFF; DNA: TGTGCCAGCAGCTTTACAGGCTCAGAAAAACTGTTTTTT
D: TRBD2; V: TRBV5-1; J: TRBJ2-7; size: -; CDR3: CASSLRLAGTYEQYF; DNA: TGCGCCAGCAGCTTGCGACTAGCGGGGACCTACGAGCAGTACTTC
D: TRBD2; V: TRBV27; J: TRBJ2-7; size: -; CDR3: CASSSPGLAGRAFSYEQYF; DNA: TGTGCCAGCAGTTCGCCCGGACTAGCGGGACGGGCATTCTCCTACGAGCAGTACTTC
D: TRBD1; V: TRBV6-5; J: TRBJ2-7; size: many; CDR3: CASSQGQVIYEQYF; DNA: TGTGCCAGCAGTCAAGGACAGGTCATCTACGAGCAGTACTTC
D: -; V: TRBV11-2; J: TRBJ2-1; size: -; CDR3: CASSSHRRGAPFYNEQFF; DNA: TGTGCCAGCAGCTCGCATAGACGGGGGGCGCCTTTCTACAATGAGCAGTTCTTC
D: -; V: TRBV19; J: TRBJ2-7; size: -; CDR3: CASSRERTASYEQYF; DNA: TGTGCCAGTAGTCGGGAGAGGACCGCGTCCTACGAGCAGTACTTC
D: TRBD1; V: TRBV4-1; J: TRBJ1-2; size: -; CDR3: CASSPGQGASYGYTF; DNA: TGCGCCAGCAGCCCGGGACAGGGGGCGAGCTATGGCTACACCTTC
D: TRBD1; V: TRBV10-3; J: TRBJ2-7; size: -; CDR3: CAISDQGAKYEQYF; DNA: TGTGCCATCAGTGATCAGGGGGCGAAGTACGAGCAGTACTTC
D: TRBD1; V: TRBV9; J: TRBJ1-1; size: -; CDR3: CASSAETGMNTEAFF; DNA: TGTGCCAGCAGCGCAGAGACAGGGATGAACACTGAAGCTTTCTTT
D: -; V: TRBV9; J: TRBJ2-6; size: -; CDR3: CASSGRATLNGANVLTF; DNA: TGTGCCAGCAGCGGGAGGGCTACTCTCAATGGGGCCAACGTCCTGACTTTC
D: -; V: TRBV11-1; J: TRBJ2-2; size: -; CDR3: CASSSTRITGELFF; DNA: TGTGCCAGCAGTTCGACTAGGATCACCGGGGAGCTGTTTTTT
D: TRBD2; V: TRBV27; J: TRBJ2-5; size: -; CDR3: CASSFGGAERETQYF; DNA: TGTGCCAGCAGTTTCGGGGGGGCCGAGAGGGAGACCCAGTACTTC